This TCR beta chain emerged from a study of blood T cells in healthy people across ages. The authors ran a second PCR of 7 to 11 cycles using a sample-barcoded 5' primer and a J-beta primer mix. TCRdb redid the calling of the 5' RACE reads with MiXCR, one entry per CDR3 protein. Counted here are 800,000 or so distinct CDR3 sequences, around 25% occurring once; the ten biggest clones make up under 4%. This clonotype was counted a few times. Another study also made use of these data, one on T cells of mothers and their children. That paper notes: Overlap measured in related mother-child pairs was slightly, non-significantly higher than in unrelated pairs.

The TCR comes from a boy between 10 and 17 years old in good health. The sample taken for sequencing was blood.

CDR3 in amino acids: CASSPDRSAETQYF. DNA of the CDR3: TGTGCCAGCAGTCCAGACAGGTCCGCTGAGACCCAGTACTTC. The chain carries TRBV6-6 and TRBJ2-5, with a possible D match to TRBD1 (6 bases). V shed 5 bases and J shed 5 bases, with 15 bases lying between them. The germline gives CDR1 MNHNY, CDR2 SVGAGI (reference sequence). This CDR3 contains 14 residues.